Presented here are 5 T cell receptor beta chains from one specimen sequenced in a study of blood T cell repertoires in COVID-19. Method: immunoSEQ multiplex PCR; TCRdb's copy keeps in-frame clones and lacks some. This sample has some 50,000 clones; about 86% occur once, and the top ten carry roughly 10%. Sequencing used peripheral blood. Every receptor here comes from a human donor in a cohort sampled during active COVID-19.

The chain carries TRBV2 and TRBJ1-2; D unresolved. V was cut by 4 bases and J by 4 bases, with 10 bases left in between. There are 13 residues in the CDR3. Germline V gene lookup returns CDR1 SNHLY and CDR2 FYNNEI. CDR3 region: CASSVAVSYGYTF. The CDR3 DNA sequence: TGTGCCAGCAGTGTGGCGGTATCCTATGGCTACACCTTC.

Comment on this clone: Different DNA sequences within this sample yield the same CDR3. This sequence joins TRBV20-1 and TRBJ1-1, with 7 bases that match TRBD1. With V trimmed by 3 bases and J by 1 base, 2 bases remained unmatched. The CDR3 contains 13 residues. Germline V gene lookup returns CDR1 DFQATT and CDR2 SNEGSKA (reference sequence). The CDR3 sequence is CSASAGGNTEAFF. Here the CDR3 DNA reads TGCAGTGCTAGTGCAGGGGGGAACACTGAAGCTTTCTTT.

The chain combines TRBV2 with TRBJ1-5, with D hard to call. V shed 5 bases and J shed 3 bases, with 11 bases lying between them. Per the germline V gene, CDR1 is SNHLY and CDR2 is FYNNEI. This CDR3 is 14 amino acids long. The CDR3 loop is CASSFDTNNQPQHF. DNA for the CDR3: TGTGCCAGCAGTTTCGACACAAACAATCAGCCCCAGCATTTT.

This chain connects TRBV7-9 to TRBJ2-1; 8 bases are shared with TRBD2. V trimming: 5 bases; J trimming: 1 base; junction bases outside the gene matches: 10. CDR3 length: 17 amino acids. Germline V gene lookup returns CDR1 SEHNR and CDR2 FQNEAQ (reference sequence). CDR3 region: CASSPVLTSESYNEQFF. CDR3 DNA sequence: TGTGCCAGCAGCCCAGTACTGACTAGCGAATCCTACAATGAGCAGTTCTTC.

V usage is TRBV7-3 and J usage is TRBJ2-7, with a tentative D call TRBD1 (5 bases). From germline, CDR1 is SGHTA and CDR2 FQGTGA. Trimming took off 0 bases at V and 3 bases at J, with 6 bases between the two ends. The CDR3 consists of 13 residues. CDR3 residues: CASSLTTGYEQYF. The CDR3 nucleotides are TGTGCCAGCAGCTTAACAACAGGCTACGAGCAGTACTTC.